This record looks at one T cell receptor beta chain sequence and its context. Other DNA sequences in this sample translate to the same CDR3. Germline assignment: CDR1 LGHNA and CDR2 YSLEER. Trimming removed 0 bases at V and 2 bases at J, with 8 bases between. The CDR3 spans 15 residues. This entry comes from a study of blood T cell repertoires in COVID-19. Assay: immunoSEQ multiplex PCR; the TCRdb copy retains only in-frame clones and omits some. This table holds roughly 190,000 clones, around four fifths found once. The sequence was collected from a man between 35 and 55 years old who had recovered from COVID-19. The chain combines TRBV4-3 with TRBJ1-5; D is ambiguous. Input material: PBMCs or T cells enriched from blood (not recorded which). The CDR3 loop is CASSQDRYGNQPQHF. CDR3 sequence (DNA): TGCGCCAGCAGCCAAGATCGGTACGGCAATCAGCCCCAGCATTTT.